This TCR beta chain was observed in a study of Ad26.COV2.S vaccination and SARS-CoV-2 variants. As for the study in general: The vaccine Ad26.COV2.S was put into the muscle once, or twice with 56 days between. Study-wide results and caveats: The authors reported substantial breadth in spike-specific CD8+ and CD4+ T cell responses after vaccination.

Using immunoSEQ multiplex PCR, the repertoire was profiled, and TCRdb retains in-frame clones only, with some absent. The data hold about 350,000 clones, with around nine tenths observed a single time. To note about this clone: Its target is unknown.

This CDR3 has 14 amino acids. Germline loops: CDR1 SQVTM, CDR2 ANQGSEA. V gave up 3 bases and J gave up 8 bases; unmatched junction bases: 11. This sample's treatment: some 20 received Ad26.COV2.S at low or high dose, single or two shots; 5 received placebo; per-sample allocation not given. Sampling was performed 63 days after the first vaccine or placebo injection. Sequenced here: peripheral blood, sampled in a trial of Ad26.COV2.S vaccine versus placebo. The chain is built from TRBV29-1 and TRBJ2-5, with 8 positions matching TRBD1. The clonotype was recovered from a person between 18 and 65 years old who received the Ad26.COV2.S COVID-19 vaccine or a placebo. The CDR3 reads CSVEAGGQGGTQYF. The CDR3 region has the DNA TGCAGCGTTGAGGCTGGAGGACAGGGAGGAACCCAGTACTTC.